Presented here are 13 T cell receptor beta chains from one specimen sequenced in a study of regulatory T cells in long-lasting Graves disease. The authors built TCR beta libraries using iRepertoire HTBI primers and Arm-PCR of CDR3 regions. MiXCR was run by TCRdb on the multiplex PCR reads, yielding one entry per CDR3 protein. This sample has 360,000 or so distinct CDR3 sequences, with 15% to 20% found just once. Noted time point: newly diagnosed GD, antithyroid drugs for less than 3 months. RNA isolated from PBMCs was used to make the TCR library. This sample was shared with a second study, whose subject was T cells in Graves' hyperthyroidism and ophthalmopathy.

Sequences were derived from peripheral blood mononuclear cells (PBMCs), sampled at new diagnosis, from a patient treated with antithyroid drugs. These receptors all come from a woman between 18 and 29 years old with Graves disease.

This clonotype has a count of ten or more. The V call is TRBV5-1, the J call TRBJ2-7, with D possibly matching TRBD2 (6 bases). V gave up 0 bases and J gave up 2 bases, with 12 bases separating them. Germline V gene data show CDR1 as SGHRS and CDR2 as YFSETQ. The CDR3 covers 15 residues. The CDR3 sequence is CASSLGSSDTYEQYF. In DNA form, the CDR3 reads TGCGCCAGCAGCTTGGGGTCTAGCGATACCTACGAGCAGTACTTC. The full variable domain, completed using reference TRBV5-1 and TRBJ2-7, is KAGVTQTPRYLIKTRGQQVTLSCSPISGHRSVSWYQQTPGQGLQFLFEYFSETQRNKGNFPGRFSGRQFSNSRSEMNVSTLELGDSALYLCASSLGSSDTYEQYFGPGTRLTVT.

This clonotype was found many times. This chain joins TRBV6-1 and TRBJ2-5, with TRBD2 identical over 10 bases. Germline CDR1 is MNHNS and CDR2 is SASEGT. The CDR3 sequence is 15 residues long. The V gene end was trimmed by 4 bases and the J gene end by 3 bases; junction bases not matched to a gene: 5. The CDR3 DNA is TGTGCCAGCAGTGGCGAGCGGGGGGGCAAAGAGACCCAGTACTTC. Protein sequence: CASSGERGGKETQYF.

The V gene is TRBV19, the J gene TRBJ2-1; the D is unclear. Germline V gene data show CDR1 as LNHDA and CDR2 as SQIVND (reference sequence). V was clipped by 3 bases and J by 7 bases, with 13 bases between them. The CDR3 runs 14 residues. CDR3 coding DNA: TGTGCCAGTAGTATGATGGGCGGTTCGAATGAGCAGTTCTTC. This translates into CASSMMGGSNEQFF.

J is TRBJ1-6 and V is TRBV12-3 or TRBV12-4; D call uncertain. CDR3 length: 14 residues. V lost 2 bases and J 10 bases, leaving 12 bases between the germline ends. CDR3 nucleotide sequence: TGTGCCAGCAGTTTAAGTGGGTTGGGCTCACCCCTCCACTTT. Translating it yields CASSLSGLGSPLHF.

At least ten counts were recorded for this clonotype. The chain uses TRBV24-1 and TRBJ1-1, with 8 bases that match TRBD1. Trimming cost V 3 bases and J 1 base; bases outside gene matches: 6. This CDR3 has 16 residues. CDR1 and CDR2 from the germline V gene are KGHDR and SFDVKD. The CDR3 here is CATSDIDRGGNTEAFF. CDR3 in DNA: TGTGCCACCAGTGATATTGACAGGGGCGGGAACACTGAAGCTTTCTTT.

This clonotype appeared many times. The chain employs TRBV5-1 and TRBJ2-5; D remains ambiguous. Germline assignment: CDR1 SGHRS and CDR2 YFSETQ. This CDR3 spans 15 amino acids. The germline V and J ends were trimmed by 0 bases and 3 bases, with 12 bases remaining between them. This CDR3 reads CASSLGFGSEETQYF. The CDR3 bases are TGCGCCAGCAGCTTGGGATTTGGAAGCGAAGAGACCCAGTACTTC.

In regard to this clonotype: Given a far larger clone just one base away, this is likely a sequencing read error. The CDR3 here is CSTHSGGQETQYF. DNA of the CDR3: TGCAGTACTCATAGCGGGGGACAAGAGACCCAGTACTTC. The chain employs TRBV20-1 and TRBJ2-1; 9 bases align to TRBD2. Matching the DNA end better, TRBJ2-5 makes the J call doubtful. The CDR3 runs to 13 residues. The germline V gene has CDR1 DFQATT and CDR2 SNEGSKA (reference sequence).

At least ten counts were recorded for this clonotype. The chain joins TRBV28 to TRBJ2-7; TRBD2 agrees at 8 bases. Germline trimming cut 9 bases from V and 5 bases from J; bases unmatched to any gene: 6. CDR1 MDHEN and CDR2 SYDVKM come from the germline V gene. The CDR3 runs to 12 residues. The CDR3 nucleotides read TGTGCCAGTAGCGGGGCCTGGAACGAGCAGTACTTC. It yields the protein CASSGAWNEQYF.

The chain carries TRBV28 and TRBJ1-2, with no clear D. The V end was cut by 5 bases, the J end by 2 bases, with 12 bases between. Germline CDR1 MDHEN, CDR2 SYDVKM. The CDR3 has 14 residues. DNA for the CDR3: TGTGCCAGCAGTCCTGGACCGCCGAACTATGGCTACACCTTC. Protein: CASSPGPPNYGYTF.

This clonotype was recorded a few times. The CDR3, as DNA: TGTGCCAGCAGTCCATATTCTGGGGGAGGAGGAGACGATACGCAGTATTTT. It specifies CASSPYSGGGGDDTQYF. The gene calls are TRBV6-4 and TRBJ2-3; TRBD2 might be the D (6 bases). Germline V CDR1 and CDR2: MRHNA, SNTAGT. The V and J ends lost 5 bases and 6 bases respectively, with 24 bases between them. This CDR3 region has 17 residues.

V gene TRBV12-3 or TRBV12-4 combines with J gene TRBJ1-5; D is undetermined. This CDR3 comprises 13 residues. V was clipped by 7 bases and J by 1 base, with 8 bases between them. The CDR3: CASNPSSNQPQHF. The CDR3 DNA is TGTGCCAGCAACCCCTCGAGCAATCAGCCCCAGCATTTT.

This clonotype was seen only once. V usage is TRBV2 and J usage is TRBJ1-4, with a weak D call TRBD1 (5 bases). Germline V gene data show CDR1 as SNHLY and CDR2 as FYNNEI. V was cut by 8 bases and J by 5 bases, with 12 bases left in between. The CDR3 consists of 13 residues. This CDR3 is CASGGRENEKLFF. The CDR3 DNA reads as TGTGCCAGCGGCGGCAGGGAAAATGAAAAACTGTTTTTT.

The table lists this clonotype with many counts. The chain is built from TRBV30 and TRBJ2-5; no clear D gene. V was clipped by 0 bases and J by 1 base, with 0 bases between them. Germline V gene data show CDR1 as GTSNPN and CDR2 as SVGIG (reference sequence). The CDR3 consists of 11 residues. DNA of the CDR3: TGTGCCTGGAGTGTCCAAGAGACCCAGTACTTC. This codes for CAWSVQETQYF.